The table lists the clone carrying this T cell receptor beta chain with many counts. The antigen remains undetermined. Germline loops: CDR1 SNHLY, CDR2 FYNNEI. V shed 6 bases and J shed 0 bases, with 11 bases lying between them. The CDR3 is 14 amino acids. In building TCR beta libraries, iRepertoire HTBI primers were used together with Arm-PCR of CDR3 regions. TCRdb called the multiplex PCR reads again in MiXCR, with one record for every CDR3 protein. The table has 360,000 or so distinct CDR3 sequences, 20% to 25% seen once. These data belong to a study of regulatory T cells in long-lasting Graves disease. Study-wide results and caveats: TRBV28 was favored in persistent disease, as were TRBJ1-2 and TRBJ2-5. It was peripheral blood alone, not thyroid tissue, that was studied. Among persistent patients, a larger number of public clonotypes were shared (around 2,700) than among newly diagnosed patients (966).

Time point specified: persistent/refractory GD, antithyroid drugs over 5 years with positive TRAb. PBMC-derived RNA was used for the TCR library. The genes are TRBV2 and TRBJ1-1, with D tentatively TRBD1 (5 bases). This TCR derives from a woman aged 40-49 years with Graves disease. This sample comprised peripheral blood mononuclear cells (PBMCs), obtained when the disease was refractory, from a patient treated with antithyroid drugs. Written as DNA, the CDR3 is TGTGCCAGCAGCGGCAGGGTCATGAACACTGAAGCTTTCTTT. Its protein product is CASSGRVMNTEAFF. Full variable domain (missing parts from reference TRBV2 and TRBJ1-1): EPEVTQTPSHQVTQMGQEVILRCVPISNHLYFYWYRQILGQKVEFLVSFYNNEISEKSEIFDDQFSVERPDGSNFTLKIRSTKLEDSAMYFCASSGRVMNTEAFFGQGTRLTVV.